What follows are 20 T cell receptor beta chains derived from one specimen sequenced in a study of cytomegalovirus exposure and HLA in healthy donors. It was with 60 Vbeta and 13 Jbeta primers that the PCR ran. Repertoires were generated with immunoSEQ multiplex PCR, while TCRdb's copy carries only in-frame clones and drops some. The sample lists approximately 74,000 clones, more than 80% seen once, with just under 3% in the top ten. The sequencing input was PBMCs. The receptors shown here come from a woman in her 30s in good health and CMV-seronegative.

The CDR3, as DNA: TGTGCCAGCAGCGCAGACAGGGACACTGAAGCTTTCTTT. It is translated as CASSADRDTEAFF. The chain combines TRBV6-4 with TRBJ1-1, with 7 bases matching TRBD1. Germline values: CDR1 MRHNA, CDR2 SNTAGT. The J segment lost 3 bases and the V segment lost 6 bases, leaving 4 bases of the junction unmatched. CDR3 length: 13 residues.

The rearrangement uses TRBV6-5 and TRBJ1-5; tentatively, D is TRBD1 (5 bases). Germline V gene sequence: CDR1 MNHEY, CDR2 SVGAGI. The CDR3 length is 13 residues. Deletions cut 5 bases from V and 4 bases from J, with 9 bases between. CDR3 protein: CASSPTENQPQHF. CDR3 sequence (DNA): TGTGCCAGCAGTCCGACAGAAAATCAGCCCCAGCATTTT.

This clone was found a few times. V and J are TRBV4-3 and TRBJ2-1, with 7 bases identical to TRBD2. V gave up 2 bases and J gave up 8 bases; unmatched junction bases: 15. The CDR3 loop spans 17 amino acids. Germline CDR1 is LGHNA and CDR2 is YSLEER. The CDR3 reads CASSQPRKKTSPDEQFF. Written as DNA, the CDR3 is TGCGCCAGCAGCCAACCCCGAAAAAAGACTAGCCCCGATGAGCAGTTCTTC.

This chain joins TRBV6-5 and TRBJ2-5; D may be TRBD1 (5 bases). V gave up 8 bases and J gave up 2 bases, with 9 bases separating them. The CDR3 is 12 residues long. Germline V gene lookup returns CDR1 MNHEY and CDR2 SVGAGI. The CDR3 coding sequence is TGTGCCAGCCGACAGACACAAGAGACCCAGTACTTC. Protein: CASRQTQETQYF.

Only one count was recorded for this clone. The chain recombines TRBV4-3 with TRBJ1-2, with D possibly matching TRBD1 (6 bases). Per germline, CDR1 LGHNA and CDR2 YSLEER. V shed 0 bases and J shed 3 bases, with 8 bases lying between them. The CDR3 totals 14 residues. The CDR3 reads CASSQDRTDYGYTF. CDR3 nucleotide sequence: TGCGCCAGCAGCCAAGACCGGACAGACTATGGCTACACCTTC.

This sequence joins TRBV7-8 and TRBJ1-2; D is undetermined. V was trimmed by 5 bases and J by 8 bases, leaving 24 bases between them. The CDR3 is 16 amino acids. From germline, CDR1 is SGHVS and CDR2 FQNEAQ. As DNA, the CDR3 is TGTGCCAGCAGCCTATCCTTGGTTAAGGGCGGACTCGGCTACACCTTC. This codes for CASSLSLVKGGLGYTF. The full variable domain, with the rest looked up from reference TRBV7-8 and TRBJ1-2, is GAGVSQSPRYKVAKRGQDVALRCDPISGHVSLFWYQQALGQGPEFLTYFQNEAQLDKSGLPSDRFFAERPEGSVSTLKIQRTQQEDSAVYLCASSLSLVKGGLGYTFGSGTRLTVV.

This chain joins TRBV2 and TRBJ2-1; D might be TRBD2 (7 bases). V lost 7 bases, J lost 0 bases, and 13 bases lay in between. The length of the CDR3 is 15 residues. Germline V gives CDR1 SNHLY, CDR2 FYNNEI. The CDR3 DNA is TGTGCCAGCAAGGGGGGGGATAGCTCCTACAATGAGCAGTTCTTC. Its translation is CASKGGDSSYNEQFF.

As DNA, the CDR3 is TGTGCCAGCAGCTACTCCGGGACAGGGTTAAGTGAGCAGTTCTTC. Its protein product is CASSYSGTGLSEQFF. This chain joins TRBV7-2 and TRBJ2-1; TRBD1 matches at 9 bases. CDR1 is SGHTA, CDR2 FQGNSA, per germline. Trimming cost V 4 bases and J 9 bases; bases outside gene matches: 10. This CDR3 contains 15 residues.

The V call is TRBV7-2, the J call TRBJ1-5; 8 positions agree with TRBD1. V shed 1 base and J 1 base; nucleotides not matched to a gene: 9. The length of the CDR3 is 18 residues. Germline V lookup: CDR1 SGHTA, CDR2 FQGNSA. In DNA, the CDR3 is TGTGCCAGCAGCTTAGGGACAGGGTGGCCCTCGAGCAATCAGCCCCAGCATTTT. Protein product: CASSLGTGWPSSNQPQHF.

The chain carries TRBV6-1 and TRBJ1-1; D is undetermined. Looked up from germline, CDR1 is MNHNS and CDR2 is SASEGT. This CDR3 region has 15 residues. The V and J ends lost 6 bases and 4 bases respectively, with 18 bases between them. CDR3 bases: TGTGCCAGCAGGGAACGGGATTATCAAGGCACTGAAGCTTTCTTT. It yields the protein CASRERDYQGTEAFF.

The V gene is TRBV7-2, the J gene TRBJ2-7; 8 nucleotides align to TRBD2. Germline V gene sequence: CDR1 SGHTA, CDR2 FQGNSA. This CDR3 is built from 14 residues. The junction had 6 bases not matched to a gene; V was cut back by 5 bases and J by 3 bases. The CDR3 region is CASSEGLGSYEQYF. The CDR3 coding sequence is TGTGCCAGCAGCGAGGGACTAGGCAGCTACGAGCAGTACTTC. The variable domain in full, with the rest retrieved from reference TRBV7-2 and TRBJ2-7, is GAGVSQSPSNKVTEKGKDVELRCDPISGHTALYWYRQSLGQGLEFLIYFQGNSAPDKSGLPSDRFSAERTGGSVSTLTIQRTQQEDSAVYLCASSEGLGSYEQYFGPGTRLTVT.

V and J are TRBV5-1 and TRBJ2-7; 9 nucleotides agree with TRBD2. Trimming took 2 bases from V and 3 from J; bases not matched to a gene: 6. The length of the CDR3 is 15 residues. Germline CDR1 SGHRS, CDR2 YFSETQ. CDR3 DNA sequence: TGCGCCAGCAGCTTTCAGGCGGGAGGGAACTACGAGCAGTACTTC. Protein: CASSFQAGGNYEQYF.

V and J are TRBV5-1 and TRBJ2-2; TRBD1 matches 7 bases. The junction had 9 bases not matched to a gene; V was cut back by 4 bases and J by 3 bases. Per germline, CDR1 SGHRS and CDR2 YFSETQ. The CDR3 consists of 16 residues. In DNA form, the CDR3 reads TGCGCCAGCAGCAACAGGGGCCAGGTGGACACCGGGGAGCTGTTTTTT. Amino acids: CASSNRGQVDTGELFF. Supplemented by reference TRBV5-1 and TRBJ2-2, the full variable domain reads KAGVTQTPRYLIKTRGQQVTLSCSPISGHRSVSWYQQTPGQGLQFLFEYFSETQRNKGNFPGRFSGRQFSNSRSEMNVSTLELGDSALYLCASSNRGQVDTGELFFGEGSRLTVL.

The chain is built from TRBV5-1 and TRBJ2-3; no clear D. Between the trimmed V and J ends, which lost 0 bases and 0 bases, there was a span of 8 bases. The CDR3 has 15 amino acids. Germline CDR1 SGHRS, CDR2 YFSETQ. CDR3 bases: TGCGCCAGCAGCTTGGCTGGGCGCAGCACAGATACGCAGTATTTT. It codes for CASSLAGRSTDTQYF.

The V and J genes are TRBV7-2 and TRBJ2-7; perhaps TRBD1 as D (5 bases). CDR3 length: 15 amino acids. V lost 5 bases to trimming and J lost 5 bases, with 19 bases between them. Germline V lookup: CDR1 SGHTA, CDR2 FQGNSA. The CDR3 DNA reads as TGTGCCAGCAGCACCTACCGGACAAGGGGTAACGAGCAGTACTTC. It yields the protein CASSTYRTRGNEQYF.

V gene TRBV5-1 combines with J gene TRBJ2-3; possible D gene TRBD1, 6 bases. The CDR3 is 17 residues long. V was clipped by 2 bases and J by 0 bases, with 16 bases between them. The germline CDR1 and CDR2 sequences are SGHRS and YFSETQ. CDR3 nucleotide sequence: TGCGCCAGCAGCTTACCACAGGGATCCTATAGCACAGATACGCAGTATTTT. Protein product: CASSLPQGSYSTDTQYF.

The rearrangement uses TRBV2 and TRBJ2-1, with D maybe TRBD2 (6 bases). V was shortened by 5 bases and J by 10 bases, with 21 bases between the two germline ends. This CDR3 spans 15 amino acids. CDR1 SNHLY and CDR2 FYNNEI come from the germline V gene. In DNA, the CDR3 is TGTGCCAGCAGTAAACCCGTGGGCGGGGCCCCCGAGCAGTTCTTC. This gives the protein CASSKPVGGAPEQFF.

This clone was seen more than once but under ten times. The J gene is TRBJ1-5, the V gene TRBV7-2; D unresolved. Germline lookup yields CDR1 SGHTA and CDR2 FQGNSA. This CDR3 is built from 13 residues. V lost 5 bases and J 6 bases, leaving 11 bases between the germline ends. The CDR3 loop is CASSEGGSQPQHF. DNA for the CDR3: TGTGCCAGCAGCGAGGGTGGGAGTCAGCCCCAGCATTTT.

V and J are TRBV6-6 and TRBJ2-1; 8 positions agree with TRBD1. V lost 9 bases to trimming and J lost 3 bases; unmatched junction nucleotides: 7. The germline V gene has CDR1 MNHNY and CDR2 SVGAGI (reference sequence). The CDR3 is made up of 14 amino acids. The CDR3 loop is CASTGQALYNEQFF. CDR3 coding DNA: TGTGCCAGTACGGGACAGGCCCTCTACAATGAGCAGTTCTTC.

The chain couples TRBV30 to TRBJ1-6, with TRBD1 matching 7 bases. V dropped 1 base and J dropped 6; count of bases not matched to a gene: 6. The CDR3 extends over 15 amino acids. CDR1 is GTSNPN and CDR2 is SVGIG in the germline V gene (reference sequence). CDR3 bases: TGTGCCTGGAGTGCCTCTAGGGGGCCTAATTCACCCCTCCACTTT. Translating it yields CAWSASRGPNSPLHF.